A selection of T cell receptor beta chains follows, all from one sample in a study of radiation and T cells in renal cell carcinoma. Here immunoSEQ multiplex PCR was the method, and the copy in TCRdb shows in-frame clones only, minus some. This table has about 58,000 clones, around three quarters appearing once. The sample in question was blood, obtained from a patient whose treatment included radiotherapy and nephrectomy. These receptor sequences come from a man between 60 and 75 years old with renal cell carcinoma. Both conserved end residues are part of each CDR3. The order of the fields is D gene, V gene, clone size, J gene, CDR3 protein, CDR3 DNA. The D gene is left open where the match is weak. Clone size is shown for a subset of rows, as once, few, many or a class of expanded clone.

NA	TRBV11-3	NA	TRBJ1-2	CASSFPSGYGYTF	TGTGCCAGCAGCTTCCCTTCGGGGTATGGCTACACCTTC
TRBD1	TRBV23-1	once	TRBJ2-3	CASTQGESDTQYF	TGCGCCAGCACACAGGGGGAGTCAGATACGCAGTATTTT
TRBD1	TRBV7-2	NA	TRBJ1-2	CASSLEEWGQGFGYTF	TGTGCCAGCAGCTTAGAGGAGTGGGGACAGGGTTTTGGCTACACCTTC
TRBD1	TRBV5-1	NA	TRBJ1-1	CASSSQGTGGVDEAFF	TGCGCCAGCAGCTCACAAGGGACAGGGGGCGTCGATGAAGCTTTCTTT
TRBD2	TRBV6-1	NA	TRBJ2-1	CASSATKGEIAGGTYNEQFF	TGTGCCAGCAGTGCAACTAAAGGGGAAATAGCGGGAGGGACCTACAATGAGCAGTTCTTC
NA	TRBV15	NA	TRBJ1-5	CATSRAQGMGDQPQHF	TGTGCCACCAGCAGAGCTCAGGGAATGGGCGATCAGCCCCAGCATTTT
TRBD2	TRBV7-2	NA	TRBJ2-3	CASSFLGTSSDTQYF	TGTGCCAGCAGCTTTTTAGGGACTAGCTCAGATACGCAGTATTTT
NA	TRBV5-8	NA	TRBJ2-7	CASSLGVQGEQYF	TGTGCCAGCAGCTTGGGGGTTCAAGGCGAGCAGTACTTC
NA	TRBV11-2	few	TRBJ2-2	CASSLAPGTGELFF	TGTGCCAGCAGCTTAGCCCCGGGGACCGGGGAGCTGTTTTTT
NA	TRBV11-3	once	TRBJ2-4	CASSLSRTSVPVQYF	TGTGCCAGCAGCTTAAGTAGAACTAGTGTCCCGGTACAGTACTTC
TRBD1	TRBV2	once	TRBJ1-1	CASTQGRGLNTEAFF	TGTGCCAGCACGCAAGGCAGGGGGTTAAACACTGAAGCTTTCTTT
TRBD1	TRBV30	NA	TRBJ2-3	CAWSRQGRTDTQYF	TGTGCCTGGAGTAGACAGGGGCGGACAGATACGCAGTATTTT
NA	TRBV7-5	NA	TRBJ2-5	CARSPDDGTEETQYF	TGTGCCAGAAGCCCAGACGACGGAACGGAAGAGACCCAGTACTTC
NA	TRBV2	once	TRBJ1-1	CASMERAEAFF	TGTGCCAGCATGGAAAGAGCCGAAGCTTTCTTT
TRBD1	TRBV6-6	NA	TRBJ2-3	CASNPRGQGQTDTQYF	TGTGCCAGCAATCCGCGGGGACAGGGGCAGACAGATACGCAGTATTTT
TRBD1	TRBV10-1	NA	TRBJ2-1	CASSESKRQGAVSNEQFF	TGCGCCAGCAGTGAGTCAAAGCGACAGGGGGCAGTTTCCAATGAGCAGTTCTTC
NA	TRBV6-5	NA	TRBJ2-7	CASSSPGTLAYEQYF	TGTGCCAGCAGTTCTCCCGGGACTCTCGCCTACGAGCAGTACTTC
NA	TRBV27	NA	TRBJ2-2	CASSKPGGTGELFF	TGTGCCAGCAGTAAACCCGGGGGCACCGGGGAGCTGTTTTTT
TRBD1	TRBV29-1	few	TRBJ1-1	CSVEGTGGFNTEAFF	TGCAGCGTCGAAGGGACAGGGGGCTTTAACACTGAAGCTTTCTTT
NA	TRBV7-9	NA	TRBJ1-1	CASSRPGDAFF	TGTGCCAGCAGCCGACCAGGGGATGCTTTCTTT
NA	TRBV10-3	NA	TRBJ2-7	CAISDPNAGTSYEQYF	TGTGCCATCAGTGACCCCAACGCCGGGACAAGCTACGAGCAGTACTTC
NA	TRBV6-5	few	TRBJ1-4	CASSRGHRNEKLFF	TGTGCCAGCAGTCGGGGGCACCGTAATGAAAAACTGTTTTTT
TRBD2	TRBV30	few	TRBJ2-1	CAWSYTSGSRINEQFF	TGTGCCTGGAGTTATACTAGCGGGAGTAGGATCAATGAGCAGTTCTTC
NA	TRBV18	NA	TRBJ1-1	CASSPGTDGLNTEAFF	TGTGCCAGCTCACCGGGGACTGACGGACTGAACACTGAAGCTTTCTTT
TRBD1	TRBV5-4	NA	TRBJ1-4	CASSPGQGIGTNEKLFF	TGTGCCAGCAGCCCCGGACAGGGAATAGGGACTAATGAAAAACTGTTTTTT
NA	TRBV27	once	TRBJ1-2	CASSFGATYVYTF	TGTGCCAGCAGTTTTGGGGCTACCTATGTCTACACCTTC
NA	TRBV27	NA	TRBJ1-1	CASSDRNTEAFF	TGTGCCAGCAGCGACAGGAACACTGAAGCTTTCTTT
NA	TRBV14	NA	TRBJ2-2	CASSPLGPSVTGELFF	TGTGCCAGCAGCCCCCTCGGGCCCTCTGTGACCGGGGAGCTGTTTTTT
TRBD2	TRBV6-1	NA	TRBJ2-2	CATASGNTGELFF	TGTGCCACCGCTAGCGGGAACACCGGGGAGCTGTTTTTT
TRBD2	TRBV27	few	TRBJ2-2	CASSSLSGRSGTGELFF	TGTGCCAGCAGTTCCCTTAGCGGGAGGTCGGGCACCGGGGAGCTGTTTTTT
NA	TRBV7-8	many	TRBJ1-1	CASSSTENTEAFF	TGTGCCAGCAGCTCGACAGAGAACACTGAAGCTTTCTTT
NA	TRBV7-5	NA	TRBJ1-1	CVRSLVTREINTEAFF	TGTGTCAGAAGCTTAGTAACGAGGGAAATAAACACTGAAGCTTTCTTT
NA	TRBV2	NA	TRBJ2-2	CASGTAATANTGELFF	TGTGCCAGCGGTACCGCGGCCACCGCGAACACCGGGGAGCTGTTTTTT
TRBD2	TRBV29-1	NA	TRBJ2-1	CSVGTSGTKGEQFF	TGCAGCGTCGGGACTAGCGGGACAAAGGGTGAGCAGTTCTTC
TRBD1	TRBV6-5	NA	TRBJ1-1	CASSYPGQGGTEAFF	TGTGCCAGCAGTTACCCCGGACAGGGAGGAACTGAAGCTTTCTTT
NA	TRBV14	NA	TRBJ2-3	CASRPLEGLTDTQYF	TGTGCCAGCAGGCCATTGGAGGGACTCACAGATACGCAGTATTTT
NA	TRBV6-4	NA	TRBJ1-2	CASSDSLSGARGYTF	TGTGCCAGCAGTGACTCGTTAAGTGGGGCTCGTGGCTACACCTTC
NA	TRBV4-1	NA	TRBJ1-6	CASSQGAGAASPLHF	TGCGCCAGCAGCCAAGGGGCAGGGGCAGCTTCACCCCTCCACTTT
TRBD1	TRBV5-1	NA	TRBJ1-2	CASSGGTGQNGYTF	TGCGCCAGCAGCGGGGGGACAGGCCAGAATGGCTACACCTTC
NA	TRBV11-2	NA	TRBJ2-5	CASSRDIGAAATQYF	TGTGCCAGCAGCCGGGACATAGGGGCCGCAGCGACCCAGTACTTC
NA	TRBV5-1	few	TRBJ1-1	CASSPDGGAEAFF	TGCGCCAGCAGCCCGGACGGCGGGGCTGAAGCTTTCTTT
TRBD1	TRBV10-3	NA	TRBJ1-3	CAIRDRAYGNTIYF	TGTGCCATCAGAGACAGGGCCTACGGAAACACCATATATTTT
TRBD1	TRBV2	once	TRBJ1-2	CASSSDRANYGYTF	TGTGCCAGCAGTAGTGACAGGGCCAACTATGGCTACACCTTC
TRBD2	TRBV30	few	TRBJ2-3	CAWSVLSGGGDTQYF	TGTGCCTGGAGTGTACTGAGCGGGGGTGGAGATACGCAGTATTTT
TRBD2	TRBV30	NA	TRBJ2-7	CAWDYGTNYEQYF	TGTGCCTGGGATTATGGGACTAACTACGAGCAGTACTTC
NA	TRBV9	NA	TRBJ1-3	CASSNRGGLSGNTIYF	TGTGCCAGCAGCAACCGAGGGGGTCTCTCTGGAAACACCATATATTTT
NA	TRBV19	once	TRBJ2-3	CASSPRGREGTDTQYF	TGTGCCAGTAGTCCCAGAGGTAGAGAGGGCACAGATACGCAGTATTTT
NA	TRBV9	NA	TRBJ1-3	CASSVLSGNTIYF	TGTGCCAGCAGCGTACTATCTGGAAACACCATATATTTT
TRBD1	TRBV19	NA	TRBJ1-2	CASSTGTGVGYTF	TGTGCCAGTAGTACAGGGACAGGGGTAGGCTACACCTTC
NA	TRBV7-2	few	TRBJ1-2	CASSPAGGAWGYTF	TGTGCCAGCAGCCCGGCGGGAGGAGCTTGGGGCTACACCTTC